This T cell receptor beta chain derives from a study of blood T cell repertoires in COVID-19. Method: immunoSEQ multiplex PCR; TCRdb's copy keeps in-frame clones and lacks some. The profile covers about 97,000 clones, with roughly nine tenths appearing a single time and 1.5% to 2% taken by the ten largest. This CDR3 spans 14 amino acids. The germline V gene encodes CDR1 LNHDA and CDR2 SQIVND (reference sequence). V lost 0 bases and J lost 10; bases outside the gene matches: 8. The TCR sequence derives from a man between 60 and 75 years old with acute or convalescent COVID-19. J is TRBJ1-2 and V is TRBV19, with 7 bases lining up with TRBD1. Sequenced input: peripheral blood. The CDR3 here is CASSIDREGGDYTF. The CDR3 DNA reads TGTGCCAGTAGTATAGATCGTGAAGGGGGCGACTACACCTTC.